The clone carrying this T cell receptor (beta chain) appeared a single time. The data are from a study of blood T cell repertoires in COVID-19. Background on the study: T cells, B-cell-depleted T cells, or PBMCs provided the cDNA or gDNA that served as material.

Clones were sequenced by immunoSEQ multiplex PCR, and TCRdb holds only the in-frame ones, with some missing. The sample consists of some 400,000 clones, more than 75% of them appearing once. The germline CDR1 and CDR2 sequences are MNHEY and SVGAGI. V was clipped by 8 bases and J by 6 bases; unmatched bases: 14. This CDR3 is 15 amino acids long. This chain joins TRBV6-5 and TRBJ2-7, with TRBD1 matching over 9 bases. Sequenced input: peripheral blood. The TCR sequence derives from a woman in her thirties with COVID-19, enrolled during active disease. The CDR3 sequence: CASEEIGQTGGEQYF. In DNA form, the CDR3 reads TGTGCCAGCGAAGAGATCGGGCAGACAGGGGGCGAGCAGTACTTC.